Presented here are 27 T cell receptor beta chains from one specimen sequenced in a study of T cell responses to AZD1222 COVID-19 vaccine. The repertoire was sequenced with immunoSEQ multiplex PCR; TCRdb's copy has only in-frame clones and lacks some. The table lists some 130,000 clones, around 84% of them singletons. The sequenced sample was peripheral blood, obtained on day 0 of AZD1222 vaccination. These receptors came from an adult in good health.

J is TRBJ2-7 and V is TRBV6-1; weak D call: TRBD2 (6 bases). CDR3 length: 17 amino acids. Germline lookup yields CDR1 MNHNS and CDR2 SASEGT. Deletions cut 1 base from V and 3 bases from J, with 19 bases between. This CDR3 is CASSEGGTWGVLYEQYF. The CDR3 coding sequence is TGTGCCAGCAGTGAAGGCGGGACTTGGGGCGTCCTCTACGAGCAGTACTTC.

This chain uses TRBV7-8 with TRBJ1-4; D remains unclear. V shed 2 bases and J shed 2 bases, with 6 bases lying between them. Germline V CDR1 and CDR2: SGHVS, FQNEAQ. This CDR3 comprises 14 residues. The CDR3 nucleotides are TGTGCCAGCAGCTTATACGCCACTAATGAAAAACTGTTTTTT. This gives the protein CASSLYATNEKLFF. The full variable domain, with the rest looked up from reference TRBV7-8 and TRBJ1-4, is GAGVSQSPRYKVAKRGQDVALRCDPISGHVSLFWYQQALGQGPEFLTYFQNEAQLDKSGLPSDRFFAERPEGSVSTLKIQRTQQEDSAVYLCASSLYATNEKLFFGSGTQLSVL.

This chain links TRBV7-9 with TRBJ2-3; D might be TRBD2 (5 bases). The V end was cut by 4 bases, the J end by 10 bases, with 15 bases between. Germline V gene data show CDR1 as SEHNR and CDR2 as FQNEAQ (reference sequence). The CDR3 is 13 amino acids. The CDR3 region is CASSSTTPQSQYF. The DNA of the CDR3 is TGTGCCAGCAGCTCGACTACTCCCCAATCGCAGTATTTT.

The chain employs TRBV5-1 and TRBJ2-1, with 7 bases fitting TRBD2. Germline values: CDR1 SGHRS, CDR2 YFSETQ. The CDR3 consists of 16 residues. Trimming took 5 bases from V and 5 from J; bases not matched to a gene: 13. CDR3 DNA sequence: TGCGCCAGCAGTCCCGGGGGGTCATGGGGAGACAATGAGCAGTTCTTC. Protein: CASSPGGSWGDNEQFF.

The rearrangement joins TRBV5-4 to TRBJ1-6; 11 nucleotides align to TRBD1. The J segment lost 10 bases and the V segment lost 4 bases, leaving 7 bases of the junction unmatched. Germline CDR1 reads SGHNT; CDR2 reads YYREEE (reference sequence). The CDR3 has 15 amino acids. The DNA of the CDR3 is TGTGCCAGCAGCATGGGACAGGGGGAGACGTCACCCCTCCACTTT. The encoded protein is CASSMGQGETSPLHF.

The rearrangement links TRBV6-2 or TRBV6-3 to TRBJ1-5; tentatively, D is TRBD1 (6 bases). Trimming removed 6 bases from V and 4 bases from J, with 13 bases in between. The CDR3 totals 14 residues. Germline CDR1 MNHEY, CDR2 SVGEGT. DNA for the CDR3: TGTGCCAGCAGCCCAGGACAGCCTAATCAGCCCCAGCATTTT. Translated: CASSPGQPNQPQHF.

The table lists this clone with a count of one. J is TRBJ1-2 and V is TRBV3-1 (or the pseudogene TRBV3-2); D not resolved. Germline CDR1 is LGHDT and CDR2 is YNNKEL (reference sequence). The ends were cut back, 4 bases at V and 1 base at J, with 10 bases in the middle. This CDR3 is 14 amino acids long. The CDR3 is CASSPPGGNYGYTF. In nucleotides, the CDR3 is TGTGCCAGCAGCCCACCCGGAGGTAACTATGGCTACACCTTC.

The chain is built from TRBV20-1 and TRBJ2-1; TRBD2 aligns across 12 bases. This CDR3 contains 15 residues. V dropped 3 bases and J dropped 8; count of bases not matched to a gene: 8. The germline CDR1 and CDR2 sequences are DFQATT and SNEGSKA (reference sequence). The CDR3 coding sequence is TGCAGTGCTAGTGGACTAGCGGGGCGTCTGGATGAGCAGTTCTTC. This encodes CSASGLAGRLDEQFF.

This chain joins TRBV24-1 and TRBJ2-1, with D unresolved. This CDR3 spans 16 amino acids. Germline CDR1 is KGHDR and CDR2 is SFDVKD. The germline V and J ends were trimmed by 4 bases and 6 bases, with 18 bases remaining between them. The CDR3 sequence: CATSDRRQPAINEQFF. CDR3 sequence (DNA): TGTGCCACCAGTGACCGTCGACAACCGGCTATCAATGAGCAGTTCTTC.

The V gene is TRBV28, the J gene TRBJ1-6; tentative D call: TRBD1 (6 bases). Trimming took off 6 bases at V and 7 bases at J, with 16 bases between the two ends. Germline CDR1 MDHEN, CDR2 SYDVKM. CDR3 size: 15 residues. The DNA for the CDR3 is TGTGCCAGCAGCCCGTTGGGGGCTGAGAATTCACCCCTCCACTTT. Translating it yields CASSPLGAENSPLHF. Filled out from reference TRBV28 and TRBJ1-6, the complete variable domain reads DVKVTQSSRYLVKRTGEKVFLECVQDMDHENMFWYRQDPGLGLRLIYFSYDVKMKEKGDIPEGYSVSREKKERFSLILESASTNQTSMYLCASSPLGAENSPLHFGNGTRLTVT.

This chain uses TRBV28 with TRBJ1-1; D remains unclear. This CDR3 spans 16 amino acids. The V and J ends lost 5 bases and 4 bases respectively, with 20 bases between them. Per the germline V gene, CDR1 is MDHEN and CDR2 is SYDVKM. The CDR3 region is CASSLRSGGSPTEAFF. As DNA, the CDR3 is TGTGCCAGCAGTCTTCGATCTGGTGGGAGCCCCACTGAAGCTTTCTTT.

This clone was detected a few times. V and J are TRBV30 and TRBJ1-4; 11 bases are shared with TRBD1. The CDR3 spans 15 residues. CDR1 and CDR2 (germline): GTSNPN, SVGIG (reference sequence). After removal of 2 bases from V and 7 bases from J, the junction contained 6 bases not matched to a gene. In DNA form, the CDR3 reads TGTGCCTGGAGTTCAGGACAGGGGGCAGGTGAAAAACTGTTTTTT. This translates into CAWSSGQGAGEKLFF.

This sequence joins TRBV2 and TRBJ1-2, with D hard to call. Germline V lookup: CDR1 SNHLY, CDR2 FYNNEI. This CDR3 region has 14 residues. The V gene lost 5 bases and the J gene lost 4 bases, with 14 bases spanning the gap. The CDR3 nucleotides are TGTGCCAGCAGTAAGGCTCAAAGGGCCTATGGCTACACCTTC. Amino acids: CASSKAQRAYGYTF.

The chain recombines TRBV28 with TRBJ1-2; D ambiguous. V gave up 5 bases and J gave up 0 bases, with 7 bases separating them. Germline assignment: CDR1 MDHEN and CDR2 SYDVKM. This CDR3 has 13 residues. The CDR3 here is CASSPSANYGYTF. CDR3 DNA sequence: TGTGCCAGCAGTCCATCGGCTAACTATGGCTACACCTTC.

The V gene is TRBV30, the J gene TRBJ1-1; D uncertain. Germline assignment: CDR1 GTSNPN and CDR2 SVGIG (reference sequence). Between the trimmed V and J ends, which lost 0 bases and 6 bases, there was a span of 8 bases. The CDR3 is 12 amino acids. The CDR3 sequence is CAWSVSISEAFF. CDR3 DNA sequence: TGTGCCTGGAGTGTATCTATCTCTGAAGCTTTCTTT.

The DNA of the CDR3 is TGTGCCAGCAGCGTGGACAGGGGATGGGGCTACACCTTC. As protein: CASSVDRGWGYTF. This chain joins TRBV5-6 and TRBJ1-2; the match to TRBD1 covers 9 bases. After removal of 4 bases from V and 8 bases from J, the junction contained 6 bases not matched to a gene. The CDR3 totals 13 residues. Germline CDR1 is SGHDT and CDR2 is YYEEEE.

This clone has just a few counts. V usage is TRBV5-5 and J usage is TRBJ2-5; TRBD1 aligns across 8 bases. Per the germline V gene, CDR1 is SGHKS and CDR2 is YYEKEE (reference sequence). Unmatched junction bases numbered 6, after V lost 0 bases and J lost 5 bases. The CDR3 runs 15 residues. The CDR3 DNA reads as TGTGCCAGCAGCTTGGGGACAGGGCTTGGGGAGACCCAGTACTTC. It is translated as CASSLGTGLGETQYF.

The chain employs TRBV5-1 and TRBJ2-7; D not certain. The CDR3 consists of 13 residues. The germline CDR1 and CDR2 sequences are SGHRS and YFSETQ. Trimming removed 1 base from V and 3 bases from J, with 8 bases in between. CDR3 coding DNA: TGCGCCAGCAGCTTGAATAAGGGCTACGAGCAGTACTTC. Encoded protein: CASSLNKGYEQYF.

This sequence joins TRBV30 and TRBJ1-4, with 10 bases that match TRBD1. V lost 0 bases and J lost 2; bases outside the gene matches: 6. The CDR3 spans 17 residues. The germline gives CDR1 GTSNPN, CDR2 SVGIG (reference sequence). The chain's CDR3 is CAWSVLWTGGTNEKLFF. CDR3 DNA sequence: TGTGCCTGGAGTGTACTGTGGACAGGGGGGACTAATGAAAAACTGTTTTTT.

CDR3 residues: CASSLEGPGNTIYF. In DNA form, the CDR3 reads TGTGCCAGCAGCTTGGAGGGCCCCGGAAACACCATATATTTT. The chain uses TRBV5-5 and TRBJ1-3; D unresolved. Per the germline V gene, CDR1 is SGHKS and CDR2 is YYEKEE (reference sequence). This CDR3 has 14 amino acids. V was cut by 0 bases and J by 4 bases, with 8 bases left in between.

This chain joins TRBV5-1 and TRBJ1-1; D not certain. CDR1 is SGHRS and CDR2 is YFSETQ in the germline V gene. The V gene lost 0 bases and the J gene lost 0 bases, with 9 bases spanning the gap. CDR3 length: 15 residues. The DNA for the CDR3 is TGCGCCAGCAGCTTGGGGTACAGACTGAACACTGAAGCTTTCTTT. Protein sequence: CASSLGYRLNTEAFF.

With regard to this clone: The sample has other DNA sequences that encode this CDR3 too. The chain joins TRBV28 to TRBJ1-2; 7 nucleotides align to TRBD1. Germline trimming cut 5 bases from V and 1 base from J; bases unmatched to any gene: 7. Germline lookup yields CDR1 MDHEN and CDR2 SYDVKM. The CDR3 is made up of 15 amino acids. CDR3 bases: TGTGCCAGCAGTGCCTCAGGGGGGGGTAACTATGGCTACACCTTC. It encodes CASSASGGGNYGYTF.

J is TRBJ1-6 and V is TRBV27; D gene uncertain. The V end was cut by 7 bases, the J end by 0 bases, with 13 bases between. CDR1 MNHEY and CDR2 SMNVEV come from the germline V gene (reference sequence). The CDR3 extends over 16 amino acids. The CDR3 loop reads CASTLSPASYNSPLHF. The CDR3 DNA sequence: TGTGCCAGCACCCTCTCCCCCGCCTCCTATAATTCACCCCTCCACTTT.

V and J are TRBV30 and TRBJ1-2, with 10 bases matching TRBD1. The V gene end was trimmed by 0 bases and the J gene end by 4 bases; junction bases not matched to a gene: 14. Germline values: CDR1 GTSNPN, CDR2 SVGIG (reference sequence). The CDR3 consists of 18 residues. DNA of the CDR3: TGTGCCTGGAGTGTACATCGGACAGGGGGTGGGGGAACCTATGGCTACACCTTC. Protein sequence: CAWSVHRTGGGGTYGYTF. The whole variable domain, filled in from reference TRBV30 and TRBJ1-2, reads SQTIHQWPATLVQPVGSPLSLECTVEGTSNPNLYWYRQAAGRGLQLLFYSVGIGQISSEVPQNLSASRPQDRQFILSSKKLLLSDSGFYLCAWSVHRTGGGGTYGYTFGSGTRLTVV.

This clone was counted once. This chain joins TRBV6-5 and TRBJ2-7; TRBD2 might be the D (7 bases). Trimming took off 5 bases at V and 2 bases at J, with 13 bases between the two ends. The CDR3 loop spans 14 amino acids. Germline V gene data show CDR1 as MNHEY and CDR2 as SVGAGI. CDR3 sequence reads: CASSPRGATYEQYF. CDR3 DNA sequence: TGTGCCAGCAGTCCCCGGGGGGCTACCTACGAGCAGTACTTC.

The chain has TRBV2 and TRBJ1-6, with D unresolved. Germline assignment: CDR1 SNHLY and CDR2 FYNNEI. This CDR3 spans 12 amino acids. Trimming left V 0 bases short and J 9 bases short, with 3 bases between. The CDR3 coding sequence is TGTGCCAGCAGTGAAGCAGGTTCACCCCTCCACTTT. This sequence encodes CASSEAGSPLHF.

The genes are TRBV11-2 and TRBJ1-4; no reliable D call. CDR1 SGHAT and CDR2 FQNNGV come from the germline V gene. This CDR3 spans 15 amino acids. V was shortened by 6 bases and J by 11 bases, with 22 bases between the two germline ends. For the CDR3, the DNA is TGTGCCAGCAGTTTGGACCTTTTAGCGTCGGGGAAACTGTTTTTT. This translates into CASSLDLLASGKLFF.